This is a list of T cell receptor beta chains from one sample in a study of shared clonotypes between healthy human individuals. The protocol was immunoSEQ multiplex PCR, while the TCRdb copy is restricted to in-frame clones and leaves out a portion. The sample includes more than 400,000 clones, around 73% of them seen just once. Sequencing was performed on PBMCs. Source of these receptors: a woman in her thirties or forties in good health. Some clones in this sample may be carry-over from other donors' samples. Both conserved end residues are part of each CDR3. The D gene is left open where the match is weak. The listing skips clone size in some rows; elsewhere it reads once, few, many or a size class.

d_call: TRBD1
v_call: TRBV30
j_call: TRBJ2-7
clone_size: NA
cdr3_nt: TGTGCCTGGAGCCGGGACAGGGGATACGAGCAGTACTTC
cdr3_aa: CAWSRDRGYEQYF

d_call: TRBD2
v_call: TRBV10-1
j_call: TRBJ2-5
clone_size: NA
cdr3_nt: TGCGCCAGCAGCCCTTCTAGCGGGAGGGCCTCGTTAGAGACCCAGTACTTC
cdr3_aa: CASSPSSGRASLETQYF

d_call: NA
v_call: TRBV28
j_call: TRBJ1-5
clone_size: NA
cdr3_nt: TGTGCCAGCGTCGAACAGGGAAGGGATCAGCCCCAGCATTTT
cdr3_aa: CASVEQGRDQPQHF

d_call: NA
v_call: TRBV5-1
j_call: TRBJ1-1
clone_size: NA
cdr3_nt: TGCGCCAGCAGCTGGACACCGAACTTGAACACTGAAGCTTTCTTT
cdr3_aa: CASSWTPNLNTEAFF

d_call: TRBD1
v_call: TRBV2
j_call: TRBJ2-1
clone_size: NA
cdr3_nt: TGTGCCAGCAGTGAAGCGCTCGACAGGGTAATCTACAATGAGCAGTTCTTC
cdr3_aa: CASSEALDRVIYNEQFF

d_call: TRBD2
v_call: TRBV7-6
j_call: TRBJ2-1
clone_size: NA
cdr3_nt: TGTGCCAGCAGCCCTTGGGAGGGAGCCTACAATGAGCAGTTCTTC
cdr3_aa: CASSPWEGAYNEQFF

d_call: NA
v_call: TRBV6-1
j_call: TRBJ1-3
clone_size: NA
cdr3_nt: TGTGCCAGCAGTGAAGGGCCCCCGGGGGGCTCTGGAAACACCATATATTTT
cdr3_aa: CASSEGPPGGSGNTIYF

d_call: NA
v_call: TRBV5-5
j_call: TRBJ2-1
clone_size: NA
cdr3_nt: TGTGCCAGCAGCTTGTTGTTCAAGTCTTTCTACAATGAGCAGTTCTTC
cdr3_aa: CASSLLFKSFYNEQFF

d_call: NA
v_call: TRBV5-4
j_call: TRBJ2-7
clone_size: NA
cdr3_nt: TGTGCCAGCAGCTTGGATCACAGTATTAGCTCCTACGAGCAGTACTTC
cdr3_aa: CASSLDHSISSYEQYF

d_call: NA
v_call: TRBV28
j_call: TRBJ1-5
clone_size: NA
cdr3_nt: TGTGCCAGCAGCCAACAACGGGGTTGGGATCAGCCCCAGCATTTT
cdr3_aa: CASSQQRGWDQPQHF

d_call: NA
v_call: TRBV10-3
j_call: TRBJ1-2
clone_size: few
cdr3_nt: TGTGCCATCAGTGTGGAGGGGCAGTCCTATGGCTACACCTTC
cdr3_aa: CAISVEGQSYGYTF

d_call: NA
v_call: TRBV19
j_call: TRBJ2-3
clone_size: once
cdr3_nt: TGTGCCAGTAGGGGGACGACAGTTTACACAGATACGCAGTATTTT
cdr3_aa: CASRGTTVYTDTQYF